What follows is one T cell receptor (beta chain) and its context. Its antigen is not identified. This record belongs to a study of graft-versus-host responses after intestinal transplantation. Assay used: immunoSEQ multiplex PCR; TCRdb lists only in-frame clones, some missing. The table lists almost 40,000 clones, around 96% of them singletons. The germline V and J ends were trimmed by 0 bases and 1 base, with 12 bases remaining between them. The CDR3 is 15 residues long. CDR1 and CDR2 (germline): GTSNPN, SVGIG (reference sequence). This receptor was identified in a human donor who was the organ donor for an intestinal transplant. The chain is built from TRBV30 and TRBJ1-1; D uncertain. Here the sequenced sample was unstimulated CD8+ T cells sorted from spleen or lymph node cells, taken before transplant. As DNA, the CDR3 is TGTGCCTGGAGTGTAGACTTCGAAGGGAACACTGAAGCTTTCTTT. It encodes CAWSVDFEGNTEAFF.